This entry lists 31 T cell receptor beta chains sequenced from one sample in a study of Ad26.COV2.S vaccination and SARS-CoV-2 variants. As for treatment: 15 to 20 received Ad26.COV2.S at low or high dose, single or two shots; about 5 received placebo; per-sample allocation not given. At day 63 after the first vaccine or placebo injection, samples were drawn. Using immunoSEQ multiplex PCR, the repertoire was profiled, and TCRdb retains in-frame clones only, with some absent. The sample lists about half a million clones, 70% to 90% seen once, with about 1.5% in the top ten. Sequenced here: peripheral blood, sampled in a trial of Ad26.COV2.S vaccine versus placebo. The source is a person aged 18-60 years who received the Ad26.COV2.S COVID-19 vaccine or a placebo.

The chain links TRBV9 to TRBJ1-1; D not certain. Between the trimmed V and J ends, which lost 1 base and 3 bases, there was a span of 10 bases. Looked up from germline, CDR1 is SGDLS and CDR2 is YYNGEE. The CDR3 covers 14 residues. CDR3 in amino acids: CASSVHDTHTEAFF. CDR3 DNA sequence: TGTGCCAGCAGCGTACACGACACTCACACTGAAGCTTTCTTT. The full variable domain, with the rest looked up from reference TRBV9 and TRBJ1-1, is DSGVTQTPKHLITATGQRVTLRCSPRSGDLSVYWYQQSLDQGLQFLIQYYNGEERAKGNILERFSAQQFPDLHSELNLSSLELGDSALYFCASSVHDTHTEAFFGQGTRLTVV.

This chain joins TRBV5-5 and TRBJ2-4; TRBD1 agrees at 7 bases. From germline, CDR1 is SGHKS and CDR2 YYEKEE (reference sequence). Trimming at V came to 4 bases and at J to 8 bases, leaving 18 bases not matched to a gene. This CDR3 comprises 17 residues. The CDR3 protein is CASSRAHLRDRAYIQYF. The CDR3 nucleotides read TGTGCCAGCAGCCGCGCCCATCTCCGGGACAGAGCGTACATTCAGTACTTC. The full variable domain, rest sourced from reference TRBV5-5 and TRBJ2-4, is DAGVTQSPTHLIKTRGQQVTLRCSPISGHKSVSWYQQVLGQGPQFIFQYYEKEERGRGNFPDRFSARQFPNYSSELNVNALLLGDSALYLCASSRAHLRDRAYIQYFGAGTRLSVL.

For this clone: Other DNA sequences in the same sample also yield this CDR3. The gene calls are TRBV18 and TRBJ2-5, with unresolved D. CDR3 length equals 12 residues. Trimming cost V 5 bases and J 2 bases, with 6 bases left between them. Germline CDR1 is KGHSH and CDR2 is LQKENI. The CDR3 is CASSGVQETQYF. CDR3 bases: TGTGCCAGCTCAGGGGTGCAAGAGACCCAGTACTTC.

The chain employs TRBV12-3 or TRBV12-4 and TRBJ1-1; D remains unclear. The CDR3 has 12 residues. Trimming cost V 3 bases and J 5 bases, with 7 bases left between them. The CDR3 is CASSFFPTEAFF. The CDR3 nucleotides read TGTGCCAGCAGTTTCTTTCCTACTGAAGCTTTCTTT.

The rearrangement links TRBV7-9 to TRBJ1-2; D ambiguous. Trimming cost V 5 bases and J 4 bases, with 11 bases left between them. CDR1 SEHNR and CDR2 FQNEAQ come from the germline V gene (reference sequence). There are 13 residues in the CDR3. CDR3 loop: CASSHRTAYGYTF. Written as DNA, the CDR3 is TGTGCCAGCAGCCACCGGACCGCCTATGGCTACACCTTC.

This CDR3 is CASSLVSGNPPTQQYF. Written as DNA, the CDR3 is TGCGCCAGCAGCTTGGTGTCGGGGAATCCCCCTACGCAGCAGTACTTC. The chain has TRBV5-1 and TRBJ2-7; a weak D match, TRBD2 (5 bases). Per the germline V gene, CDR1 is SGHRS and CDR2 is YFSETQ. With 0 bases removed from V and 8 bases from J, the gap between germline ends came to 21 bases. There are 16 residues in the CDR3.

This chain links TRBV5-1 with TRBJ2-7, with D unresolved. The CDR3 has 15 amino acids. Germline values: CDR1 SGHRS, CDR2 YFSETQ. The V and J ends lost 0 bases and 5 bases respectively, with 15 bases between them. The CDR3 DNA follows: TGCGCCAGCAGCTTGGGACAACGACTTCAGGACGAGCAGTACTTC. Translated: CASSLGQRLQDEQYF.

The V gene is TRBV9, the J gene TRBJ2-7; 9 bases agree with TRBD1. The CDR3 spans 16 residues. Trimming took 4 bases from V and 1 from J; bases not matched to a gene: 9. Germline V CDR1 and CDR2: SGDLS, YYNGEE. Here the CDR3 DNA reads TGTGCCAGCAGCCCCCAGGACAGGGGTTTATCCTACGAGCAGTACTTC. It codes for CASSPQDRGLSYEQYF.

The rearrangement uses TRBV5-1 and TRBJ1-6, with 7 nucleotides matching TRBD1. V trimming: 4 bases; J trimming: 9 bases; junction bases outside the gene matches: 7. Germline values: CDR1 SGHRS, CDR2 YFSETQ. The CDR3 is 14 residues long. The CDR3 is CASSGNRGGSPLHF. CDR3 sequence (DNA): TGCGCCAGCAGCGGCAACAGGGGAGGTTCACCCCTCCACTTT.

The CDR3 region has the DNA TGTGCCAGCAGCCCGACTAGCGGGAGTTTCGAGACCCAGTACTTC. The encoded protein is CASSPTSGSFETQYF. The gene calls are TRBV5-4 and TRBJ2-5, with 12 nucleotides matching TRBD2. Germline CDR1 is SGHNT and CDR2 is YYREEE (reference sequence). Trimming took 4 bases from V and 5 from J; bases not matched to a gene: 6. This CDR3 has 15 residues.

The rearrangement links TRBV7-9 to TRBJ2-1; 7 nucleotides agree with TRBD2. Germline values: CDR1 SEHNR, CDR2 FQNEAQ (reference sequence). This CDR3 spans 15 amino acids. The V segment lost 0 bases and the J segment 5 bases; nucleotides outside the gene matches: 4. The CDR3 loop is CASSLAGLGNNEQFF. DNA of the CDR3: TGTGCCAGCAGCTTAGCAGGACTAGGTAACAATGAGCAGTTCTTC.

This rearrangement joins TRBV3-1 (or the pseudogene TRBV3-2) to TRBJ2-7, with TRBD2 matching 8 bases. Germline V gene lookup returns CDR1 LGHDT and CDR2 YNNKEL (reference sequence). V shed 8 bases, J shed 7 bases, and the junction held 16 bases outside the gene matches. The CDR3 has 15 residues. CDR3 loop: CASAQTGAGVREQYF. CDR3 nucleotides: TGTGCCAGCGCCCAAACGGGAGCGGGGGTTCGGGAGCAGTACTTC.

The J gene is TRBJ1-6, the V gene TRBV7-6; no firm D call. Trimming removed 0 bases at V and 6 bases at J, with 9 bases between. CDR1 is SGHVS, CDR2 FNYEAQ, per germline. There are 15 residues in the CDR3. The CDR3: CASSLAGNINSPLHF. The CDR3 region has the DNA TGTGCCAGCAGCTTAGCAGGGAACATTAATTCACCCCTCCACTTT.

For the CDR3, the DNA is TGTGCCAGCAGCTTGACCGGGACAGGGCAGAACGAGCAGTACTTC. It codes for CASSLTGTGQNEQYF. The chain uses TRBV7-8 and TRBJ2-7, with TRBD1 matching 9 bases. Trimming took 3 bases from V and 5 from J; bases not matched to a gene: 8. This CDR3 contains 15 residues. CDR1 and CDR2 (germline): SGHVS, FQNEAQ.

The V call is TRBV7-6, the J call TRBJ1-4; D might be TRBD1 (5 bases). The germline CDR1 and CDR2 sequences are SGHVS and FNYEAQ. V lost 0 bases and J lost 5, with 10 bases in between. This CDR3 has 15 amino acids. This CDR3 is CASSLASAGNEKLFF. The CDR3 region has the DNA TGTGCCAGCAGCTTAGCGTCGGCAGGGAATGAAAAACTGTTTTTT.

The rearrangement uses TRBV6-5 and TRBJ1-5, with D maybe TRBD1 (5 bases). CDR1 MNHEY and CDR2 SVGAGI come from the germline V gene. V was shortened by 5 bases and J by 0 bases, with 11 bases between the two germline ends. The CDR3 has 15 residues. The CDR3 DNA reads TGTGCCAGCAGTCCCGGACATTTTAGCAATCAGCCCCAGCATTTT. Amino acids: CASSPGHFSNQPQHF.

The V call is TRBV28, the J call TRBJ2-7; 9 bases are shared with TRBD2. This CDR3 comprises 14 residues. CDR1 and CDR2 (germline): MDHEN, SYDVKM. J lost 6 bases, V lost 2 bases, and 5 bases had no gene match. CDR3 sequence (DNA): TGTGCCAGCAGTTTACGCGGGAGGGCCCCCGAGCAGTACTTC. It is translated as CASSLRGRAPEQYF.

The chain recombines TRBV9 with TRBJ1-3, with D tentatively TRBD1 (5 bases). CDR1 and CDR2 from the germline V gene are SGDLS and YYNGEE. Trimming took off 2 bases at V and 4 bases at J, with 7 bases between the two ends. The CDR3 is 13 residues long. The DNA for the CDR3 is TGTGCCAGCAGCGTGGGGGACGGAAACACCATATATTTT. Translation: CASSVGDGNTIYF.

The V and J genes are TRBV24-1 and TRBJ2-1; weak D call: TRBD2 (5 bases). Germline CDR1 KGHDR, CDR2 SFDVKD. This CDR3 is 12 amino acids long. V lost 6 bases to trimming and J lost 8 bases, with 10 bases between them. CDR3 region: CATSRGFDEQFF. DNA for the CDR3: TGTGCCACCAGTCGCGGGTTCGATGAGCAGTTCTTC.

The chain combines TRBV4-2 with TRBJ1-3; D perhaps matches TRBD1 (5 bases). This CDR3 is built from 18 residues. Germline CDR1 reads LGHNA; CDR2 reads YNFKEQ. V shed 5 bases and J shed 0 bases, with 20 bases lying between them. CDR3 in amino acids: CASSAQTDGALSGNTIYF. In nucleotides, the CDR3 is TGTGCCAGCAGCGCTCAGACGGACGGGGCTCTCTCTGGAAACACCATATATTTT.

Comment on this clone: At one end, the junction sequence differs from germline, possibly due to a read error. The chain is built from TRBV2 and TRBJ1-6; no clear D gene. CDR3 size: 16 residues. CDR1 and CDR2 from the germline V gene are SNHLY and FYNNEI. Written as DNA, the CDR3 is TGTGCCAGCAGCGAAGAGGACCTCTCCTATAATTCACCCCTCCACTTT. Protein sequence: CASSEEDLSYNSPLHF.

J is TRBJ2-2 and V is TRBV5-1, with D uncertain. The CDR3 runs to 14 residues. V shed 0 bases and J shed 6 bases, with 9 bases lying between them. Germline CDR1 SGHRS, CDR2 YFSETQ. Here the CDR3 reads CASSLGRQAGELFF. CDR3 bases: TGCGCCAGCAGCTTGGGACGGCAGGCCGGGGAGCTGTTTTTT.

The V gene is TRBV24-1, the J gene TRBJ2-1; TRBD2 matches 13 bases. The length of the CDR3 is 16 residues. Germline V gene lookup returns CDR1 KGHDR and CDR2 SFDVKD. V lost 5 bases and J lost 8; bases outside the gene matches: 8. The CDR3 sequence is CATSAQGLAGLYEQFF. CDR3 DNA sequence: TGTGCCACCAGTGCTCAGGGACTAGCGGGACTATATGAGCAGTTCTTC.

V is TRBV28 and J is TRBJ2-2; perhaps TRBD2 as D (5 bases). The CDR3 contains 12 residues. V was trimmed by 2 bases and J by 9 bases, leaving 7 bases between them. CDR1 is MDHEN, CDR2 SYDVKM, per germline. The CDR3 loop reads CASSLPGRELFF. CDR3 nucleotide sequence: TGTGCCAGCAGTTTACCCGGGAGGGAGCTGTTTTTT. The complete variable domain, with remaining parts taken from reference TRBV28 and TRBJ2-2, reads DVKVTQSSRYLVKRTGEKVFLECVQDMDHENMFWYRQDPGLGLRLIYFSYDVKMKEKGDIPEGYSVSREKKERFSLILESASTNQTSMYLCASSLPGRELFFGEGSRLTVL.

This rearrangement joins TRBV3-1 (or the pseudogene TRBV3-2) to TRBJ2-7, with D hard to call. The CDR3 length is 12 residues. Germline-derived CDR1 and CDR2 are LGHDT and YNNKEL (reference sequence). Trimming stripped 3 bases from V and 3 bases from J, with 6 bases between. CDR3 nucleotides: TGTGCCAGCAGCCATGCAAACTACGAGCAGTACTTC. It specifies CASSHANYEQYF.

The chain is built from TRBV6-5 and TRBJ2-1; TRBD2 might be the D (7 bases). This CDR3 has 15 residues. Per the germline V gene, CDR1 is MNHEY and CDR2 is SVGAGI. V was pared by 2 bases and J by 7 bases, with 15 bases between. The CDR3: CASSYGWGGGNEQFF. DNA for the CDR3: TGTGCCAGCAGTTACGGCTGGGGAGGGGGTAATGAGCAGTTCTTC.

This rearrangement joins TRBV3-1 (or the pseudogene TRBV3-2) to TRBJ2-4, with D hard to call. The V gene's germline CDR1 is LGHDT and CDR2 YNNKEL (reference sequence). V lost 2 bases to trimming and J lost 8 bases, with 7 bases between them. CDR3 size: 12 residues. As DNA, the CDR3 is TGTGCCAGCAGCCAATCCCCCGACATTCAGTACTTC. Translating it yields CASSQSPDIQYF.

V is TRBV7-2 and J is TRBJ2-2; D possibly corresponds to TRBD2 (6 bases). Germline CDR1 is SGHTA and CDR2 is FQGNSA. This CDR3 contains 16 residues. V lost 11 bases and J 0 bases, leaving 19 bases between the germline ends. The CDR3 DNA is TGTGCCCAAGGGTCATTGAGACTAGCGAACACCGGGGAGCTGTTTTTT. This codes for CAQGSLRLANTGELFF.

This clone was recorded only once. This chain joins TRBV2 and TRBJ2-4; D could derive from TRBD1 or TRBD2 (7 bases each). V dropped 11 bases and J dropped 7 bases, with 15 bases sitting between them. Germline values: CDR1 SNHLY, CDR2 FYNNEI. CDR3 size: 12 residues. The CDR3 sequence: CAAGGDLNIQYF. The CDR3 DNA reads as TGTGCCGCAGGGGGGGATTTGAACATTCAGTACTTC.

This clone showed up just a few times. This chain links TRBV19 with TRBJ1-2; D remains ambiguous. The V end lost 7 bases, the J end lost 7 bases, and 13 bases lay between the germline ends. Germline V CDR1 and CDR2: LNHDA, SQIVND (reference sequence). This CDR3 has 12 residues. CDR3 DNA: TGTGCCAGTAACAGCTTGAGAGGTGGCTACACCTTC. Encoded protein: CASNSLRGGYTF.

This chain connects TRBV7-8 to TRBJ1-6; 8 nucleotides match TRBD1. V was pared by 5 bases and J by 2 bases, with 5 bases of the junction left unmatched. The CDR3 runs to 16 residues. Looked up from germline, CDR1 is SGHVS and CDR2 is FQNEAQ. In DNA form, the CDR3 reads TGTGCCAGCAGCCCATCGGACAGGGCCTATAATTCACCCCTCCACTTT. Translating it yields CASSPSDRAYNSPLHF.